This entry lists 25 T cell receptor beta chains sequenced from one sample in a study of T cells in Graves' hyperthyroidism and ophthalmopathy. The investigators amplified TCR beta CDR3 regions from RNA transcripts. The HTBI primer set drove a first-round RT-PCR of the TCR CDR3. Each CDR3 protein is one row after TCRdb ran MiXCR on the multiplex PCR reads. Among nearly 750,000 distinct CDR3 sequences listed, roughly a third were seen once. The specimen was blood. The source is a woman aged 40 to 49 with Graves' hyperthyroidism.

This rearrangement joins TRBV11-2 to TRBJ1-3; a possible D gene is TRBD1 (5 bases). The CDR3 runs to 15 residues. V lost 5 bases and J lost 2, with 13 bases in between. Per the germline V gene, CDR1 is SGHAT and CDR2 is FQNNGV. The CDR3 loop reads CASSPTGLTGNTIYF. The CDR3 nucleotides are TGTGCCAGCAGCCCAACAGGTCTCACTGGAAACACCATATATTTT.

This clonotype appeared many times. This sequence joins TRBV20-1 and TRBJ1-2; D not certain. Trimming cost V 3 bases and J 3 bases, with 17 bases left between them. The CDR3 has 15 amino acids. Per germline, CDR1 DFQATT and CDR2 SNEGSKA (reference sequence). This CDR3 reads CSASSGGRRHYGYTF. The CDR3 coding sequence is TGCAGTGCTAGTTCGGGAGGGAGACGGCACTATGGCTACACCTTC.

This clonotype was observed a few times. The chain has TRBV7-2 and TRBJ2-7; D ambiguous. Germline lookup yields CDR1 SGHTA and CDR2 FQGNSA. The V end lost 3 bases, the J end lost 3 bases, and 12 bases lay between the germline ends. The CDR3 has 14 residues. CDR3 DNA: TGTGCCAGCAGCTTCGTTACAGTTATCTACGAGCAGTACTTC. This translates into CASSFVTVIYEQYF. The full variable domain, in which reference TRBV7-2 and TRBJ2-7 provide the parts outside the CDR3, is GAGVSQSPSNKVTEKGKDVELRCDPISGHTALYWYRQSLGQGLEFLIYFQGNSAPDKSGLPSDRFSAERTGGSVSTLTIQRTQQEDSAVYLCASSFVTVIYEQYFGPGTRLTVT.

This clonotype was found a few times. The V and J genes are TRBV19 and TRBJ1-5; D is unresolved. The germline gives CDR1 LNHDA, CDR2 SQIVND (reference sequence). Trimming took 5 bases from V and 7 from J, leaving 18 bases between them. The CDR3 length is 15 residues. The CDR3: CASSRLKPAAQPQHF. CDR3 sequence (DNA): TGTGCCAGTAGTCGGCTCAAGCCAGCCGCCCAGCCCCAGCATTTT.

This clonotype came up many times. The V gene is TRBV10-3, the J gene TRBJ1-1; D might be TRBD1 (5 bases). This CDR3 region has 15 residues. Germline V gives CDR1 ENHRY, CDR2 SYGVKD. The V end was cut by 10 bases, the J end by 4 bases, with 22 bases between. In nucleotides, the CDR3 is TGTGCCACGAAAAGGACGGAGACAGCGGGCACTGAAGCTTTCTTT. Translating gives CATKRTETAGTEAFF.

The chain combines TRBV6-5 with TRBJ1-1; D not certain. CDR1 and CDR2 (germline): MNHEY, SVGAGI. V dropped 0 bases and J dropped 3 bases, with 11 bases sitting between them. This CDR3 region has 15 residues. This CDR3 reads CASSYSIGEDTEAFF. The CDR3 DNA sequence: TGTGCCAGCAGTTACTCGATCGGGGAGGACACTGAAGCTTTCTTT.

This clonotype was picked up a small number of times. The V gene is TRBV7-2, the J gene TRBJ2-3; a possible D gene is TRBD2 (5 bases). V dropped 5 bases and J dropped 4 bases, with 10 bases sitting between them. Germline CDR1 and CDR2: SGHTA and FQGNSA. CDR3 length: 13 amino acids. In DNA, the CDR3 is TGTGCCAGCAGCCCCGGCGGGCCAGATACGCAGTATTTT. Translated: CASSPGGPDTQYF.

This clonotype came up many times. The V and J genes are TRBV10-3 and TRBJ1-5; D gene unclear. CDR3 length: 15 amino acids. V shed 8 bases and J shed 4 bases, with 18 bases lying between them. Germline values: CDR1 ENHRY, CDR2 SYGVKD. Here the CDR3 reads CAIGLSGPGNQPQHF. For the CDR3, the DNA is TGTGCCATCGGTTTGTCCGGGCCGGGGAATCAGCCCCAGCATTTT.

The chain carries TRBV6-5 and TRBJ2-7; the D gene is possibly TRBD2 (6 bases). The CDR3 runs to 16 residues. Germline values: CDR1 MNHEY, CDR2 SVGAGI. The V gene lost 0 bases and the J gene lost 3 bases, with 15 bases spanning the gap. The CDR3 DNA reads TGTGCCAGCAGTTACTCTACCGGGAGTTCGCTCTACGAGCAGTACTTC. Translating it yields CASSYSTGSSLYEQYF.

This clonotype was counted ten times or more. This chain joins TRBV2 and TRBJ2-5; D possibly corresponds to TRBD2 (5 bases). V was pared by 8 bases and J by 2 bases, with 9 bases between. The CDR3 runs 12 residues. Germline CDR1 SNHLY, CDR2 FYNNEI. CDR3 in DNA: TGTGCCAGCGGGAGAGTTCAAGAGACCCAGTACTTC. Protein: CASGRVQETQYF.

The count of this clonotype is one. The CDR3 loop is CASSYDKGQYF. The CDR3 region has the DNA TGTGCCAGCTCATACGACAAGGGGCAGTACTTC. This chain connects TRBV18 to TRBJ2-7; D is unclear. This CDR3 is 11 amino acids long. V lost 5 bases and J lost 9, with 11 bases in between. In germline, CDR1 is KGHSH, CDR2 LQKENI.

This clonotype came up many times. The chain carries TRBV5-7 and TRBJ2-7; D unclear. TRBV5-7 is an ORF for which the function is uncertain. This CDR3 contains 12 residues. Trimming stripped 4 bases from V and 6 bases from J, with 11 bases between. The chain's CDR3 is CASSVLIGEQYF. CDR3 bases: TGTGCCAGCAGCGTCCTGATCGGCGAGCAGTACTTC.

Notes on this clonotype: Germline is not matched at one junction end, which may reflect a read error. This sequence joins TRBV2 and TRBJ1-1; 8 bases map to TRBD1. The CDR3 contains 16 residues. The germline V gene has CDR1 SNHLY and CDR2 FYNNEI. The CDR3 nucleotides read TGTGCCAGCAGAGGGACAGGTCGACACATGAACACTGAAGCTCTCTTT. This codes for CASRGTGRHMNTEALF.

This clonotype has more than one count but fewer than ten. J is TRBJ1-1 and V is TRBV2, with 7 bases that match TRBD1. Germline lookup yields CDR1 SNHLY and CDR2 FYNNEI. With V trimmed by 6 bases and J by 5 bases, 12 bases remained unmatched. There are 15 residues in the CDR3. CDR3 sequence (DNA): TGTGCCAGCAGCCAACCGGGACAGCGGATGACTGAAGCTTTCTTT. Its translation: CASSQPGQRMTEAFF.

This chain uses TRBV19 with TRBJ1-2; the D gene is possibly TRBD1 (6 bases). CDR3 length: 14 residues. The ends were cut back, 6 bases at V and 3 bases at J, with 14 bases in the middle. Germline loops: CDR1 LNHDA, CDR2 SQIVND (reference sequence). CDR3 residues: CASRRGQSDYGYTF. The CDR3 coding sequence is TGTGCCAGTAGACGCGGACAGAGTGACTATGGCTACACCTTC.

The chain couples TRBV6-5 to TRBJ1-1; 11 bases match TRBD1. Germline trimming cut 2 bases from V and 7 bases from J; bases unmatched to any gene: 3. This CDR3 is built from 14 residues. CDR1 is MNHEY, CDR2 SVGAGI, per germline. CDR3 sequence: CASSYPGTGGEAFF. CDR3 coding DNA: TGTGCCAGCAGTTACCCCGGGACAGGGGGTGAAGCTTTCTTT.

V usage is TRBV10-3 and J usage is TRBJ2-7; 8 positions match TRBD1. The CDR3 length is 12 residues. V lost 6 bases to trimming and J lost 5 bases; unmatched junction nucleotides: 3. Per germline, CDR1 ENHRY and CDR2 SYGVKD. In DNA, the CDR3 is TGTGCCATCAGACAGGGGGAGAACGAGCAGTACTTC. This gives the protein CAIRQGENEQYF.

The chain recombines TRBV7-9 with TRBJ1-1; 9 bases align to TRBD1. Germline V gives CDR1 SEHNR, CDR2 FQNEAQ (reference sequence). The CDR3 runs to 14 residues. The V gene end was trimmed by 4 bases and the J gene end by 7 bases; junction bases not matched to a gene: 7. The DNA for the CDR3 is TGTGCCAGCAGCTCCCACAGGGGGCCTAATGAAGCTTTCTTT. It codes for CASSSHRGPNEAFF. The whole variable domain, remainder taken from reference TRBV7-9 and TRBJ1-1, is DTGVSQNPRHKITKRGQNVTFRCDPISEHNRLYWYRQTLGQGPEFLTYFQNEAQLEKSRLLSDRFSAERPKGSFSTLEIQRTEQGDSAMYLCASSSHRGPNEAFFGQGTRLTVV.

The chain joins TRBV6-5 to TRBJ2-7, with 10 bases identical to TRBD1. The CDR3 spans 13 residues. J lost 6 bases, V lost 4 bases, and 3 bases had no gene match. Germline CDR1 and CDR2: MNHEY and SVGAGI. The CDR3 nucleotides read TGTGCCAGCAGTTGGACAGGGGGTGTCGAGCAGTACTTC. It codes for CASSWTGGVEQYF.

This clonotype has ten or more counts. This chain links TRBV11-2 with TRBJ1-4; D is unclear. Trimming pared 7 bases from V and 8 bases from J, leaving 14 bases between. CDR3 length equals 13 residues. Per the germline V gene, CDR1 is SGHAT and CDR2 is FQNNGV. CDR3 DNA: TGTGCCAGCACCTCACTGAAGAGAGAAAAACTGTTTTTT. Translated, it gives CASTSLKREKLFF.

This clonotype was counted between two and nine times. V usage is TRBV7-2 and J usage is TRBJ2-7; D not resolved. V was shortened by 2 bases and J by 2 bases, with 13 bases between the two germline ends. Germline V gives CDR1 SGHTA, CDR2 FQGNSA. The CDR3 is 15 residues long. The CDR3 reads CASSLYPAEAYEQYF. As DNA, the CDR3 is TGTGCCAGCAGCTTATATCCCGCGGAAGCCTACGAGCAGTACTTC.

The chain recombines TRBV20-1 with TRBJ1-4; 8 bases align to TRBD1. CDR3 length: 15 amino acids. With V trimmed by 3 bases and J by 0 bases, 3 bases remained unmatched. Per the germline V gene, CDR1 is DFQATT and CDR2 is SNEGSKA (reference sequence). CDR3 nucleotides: TGCAGTGCTAGCCCGGGACAGGCAACTAATGAAAAACTGTTTTTT. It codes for CSASPGQATNEKLFF.

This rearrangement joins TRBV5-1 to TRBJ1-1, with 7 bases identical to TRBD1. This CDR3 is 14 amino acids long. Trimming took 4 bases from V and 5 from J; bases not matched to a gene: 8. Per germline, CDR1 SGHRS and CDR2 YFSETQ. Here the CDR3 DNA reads TGCGCCAGCAGCCAGGGGACAGCGAGAACTGAAGCTTTCTTT. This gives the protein CASSQGTARTEAFF.

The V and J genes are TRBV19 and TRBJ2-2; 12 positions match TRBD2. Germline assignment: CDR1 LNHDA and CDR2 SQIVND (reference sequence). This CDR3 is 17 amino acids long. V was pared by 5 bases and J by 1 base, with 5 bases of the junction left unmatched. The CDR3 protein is CASSQWTSGKNTGELFF. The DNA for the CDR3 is TGTGCCAGTAGTCAATGGACTAGCGGGAAGAACACCGGGGAGCTGTTTTTT.

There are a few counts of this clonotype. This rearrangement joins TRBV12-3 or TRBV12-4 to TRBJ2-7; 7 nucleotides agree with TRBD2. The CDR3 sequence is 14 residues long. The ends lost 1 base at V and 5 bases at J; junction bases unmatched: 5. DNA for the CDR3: TGTGCCAGCAGTTTAGGGGGGGGGAACCACGAGCAGTACTTC. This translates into CASSLGGGNHEQYF.